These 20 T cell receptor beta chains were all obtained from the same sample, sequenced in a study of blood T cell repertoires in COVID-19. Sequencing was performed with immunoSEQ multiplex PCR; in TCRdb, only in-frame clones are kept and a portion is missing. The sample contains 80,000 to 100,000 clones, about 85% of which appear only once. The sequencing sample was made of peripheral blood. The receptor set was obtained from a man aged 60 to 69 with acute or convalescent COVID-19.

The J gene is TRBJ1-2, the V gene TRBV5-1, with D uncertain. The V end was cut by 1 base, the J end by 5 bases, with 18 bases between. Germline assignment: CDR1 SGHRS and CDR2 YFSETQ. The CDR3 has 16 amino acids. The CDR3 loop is CASSLLIGVTAYGYTF. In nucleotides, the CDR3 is TGCGCCAGCAGCTTGCTCATCGGGGTTACAGCGTATGGCTACACCTTC.

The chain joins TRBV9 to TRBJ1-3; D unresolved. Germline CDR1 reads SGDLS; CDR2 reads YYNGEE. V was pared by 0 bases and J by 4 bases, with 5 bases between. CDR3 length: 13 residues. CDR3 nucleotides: TGTGCCAGCAGCGTAGGGGAGGGAAACACCATATATTTT. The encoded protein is CASSVGEGNTIYF.

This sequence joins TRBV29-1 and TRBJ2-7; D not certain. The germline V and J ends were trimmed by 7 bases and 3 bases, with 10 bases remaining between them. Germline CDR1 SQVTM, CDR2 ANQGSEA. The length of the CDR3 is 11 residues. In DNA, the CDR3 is TGCAGCGCGCTCGACATCTACGAGCAGTACTTC. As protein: CSALDIYEQYF.

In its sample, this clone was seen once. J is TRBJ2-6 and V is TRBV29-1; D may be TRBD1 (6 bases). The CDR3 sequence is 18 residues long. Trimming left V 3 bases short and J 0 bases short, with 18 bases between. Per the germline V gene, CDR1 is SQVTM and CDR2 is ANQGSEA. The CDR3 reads CSVEQVGRGSSGANVLTF. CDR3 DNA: TGCAGCGTTGAGCAAGTGGGCAGGGGCTCCTCTGGGGCCAACGTCCTGACTTTC.

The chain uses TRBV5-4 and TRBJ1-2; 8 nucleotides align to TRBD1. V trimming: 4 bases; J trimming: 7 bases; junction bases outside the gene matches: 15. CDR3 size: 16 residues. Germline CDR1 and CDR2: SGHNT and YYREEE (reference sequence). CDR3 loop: CASSGGQVGLPLGYTF. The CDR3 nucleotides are TGTGCCAGCAGCGGGGGACAGGTTGGGTTGCCTCTTGGCTACACCTTC.

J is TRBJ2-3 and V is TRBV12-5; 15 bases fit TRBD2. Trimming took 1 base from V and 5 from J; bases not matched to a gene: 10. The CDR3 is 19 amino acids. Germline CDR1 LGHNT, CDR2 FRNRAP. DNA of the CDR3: TGTGCTAGTGGTTTGGCGACCGGGACTAGCGGGGGGCGGGAAGATACGCAGTATTTT. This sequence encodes CASGLATGTSGGREDTQYF.

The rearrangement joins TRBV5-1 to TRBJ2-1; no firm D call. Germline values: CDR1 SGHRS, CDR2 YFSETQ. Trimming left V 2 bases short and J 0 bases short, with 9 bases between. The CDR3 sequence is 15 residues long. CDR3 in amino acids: CASSFPRPSYNEQFF. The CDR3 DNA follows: TGCGCCAGCAGCTTTCCCAGGCCCTCCTACAATGAGCAGTTCTTC.

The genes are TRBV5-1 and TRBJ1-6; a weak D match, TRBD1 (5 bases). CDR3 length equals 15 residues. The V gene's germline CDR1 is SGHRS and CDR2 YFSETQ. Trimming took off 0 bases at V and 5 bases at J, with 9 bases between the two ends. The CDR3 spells CASSLAGGDNSPLHF. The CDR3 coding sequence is TGCGCCAGCAGCTTGGCCGGGGGTGATAATTCACCCCTCCACTTT.

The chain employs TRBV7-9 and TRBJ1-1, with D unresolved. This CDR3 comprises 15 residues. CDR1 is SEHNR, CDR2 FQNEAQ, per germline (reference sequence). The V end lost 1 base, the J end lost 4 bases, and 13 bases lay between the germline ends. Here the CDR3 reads CASSLVGAGSTEAFF. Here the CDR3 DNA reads TGTGCCAGCAGCTTAGTGGGAGCGGGTAGCACTGAAGCTTTCTTT.

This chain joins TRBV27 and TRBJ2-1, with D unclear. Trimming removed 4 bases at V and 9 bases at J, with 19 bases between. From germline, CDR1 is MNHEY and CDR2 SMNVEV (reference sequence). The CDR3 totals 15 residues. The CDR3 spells CASSSEVRRTLEQFF. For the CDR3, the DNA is TGTGCCAGCAGTTCAGAGGTTAGGCGTACCCTTGAGCAGTTCTTC.

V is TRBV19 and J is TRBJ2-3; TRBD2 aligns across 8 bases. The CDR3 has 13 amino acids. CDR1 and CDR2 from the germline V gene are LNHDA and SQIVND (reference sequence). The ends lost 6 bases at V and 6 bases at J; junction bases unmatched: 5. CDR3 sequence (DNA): TGTGCCAGTAGCGGGGGGGCTCGGGATACGCAGTATTTT. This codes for CASSGGARDTQYF.

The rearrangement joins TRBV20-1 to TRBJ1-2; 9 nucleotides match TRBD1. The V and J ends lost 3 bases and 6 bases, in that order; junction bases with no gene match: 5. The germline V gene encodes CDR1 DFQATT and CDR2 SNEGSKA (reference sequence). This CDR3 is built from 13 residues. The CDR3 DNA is TGCAGTGCTAGTCCACAGGGGGCTAATGGCTACACCTTC. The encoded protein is CSASPQGANGYTF.

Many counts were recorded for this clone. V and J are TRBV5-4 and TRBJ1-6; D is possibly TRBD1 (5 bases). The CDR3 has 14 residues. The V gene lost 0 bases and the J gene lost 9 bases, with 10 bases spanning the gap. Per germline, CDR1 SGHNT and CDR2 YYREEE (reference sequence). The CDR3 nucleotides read TGTGCCAGCAGCTTGGTGACAGATAGTTCACCCCTCCACTTT. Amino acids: CASSLVTDSSPLHF.

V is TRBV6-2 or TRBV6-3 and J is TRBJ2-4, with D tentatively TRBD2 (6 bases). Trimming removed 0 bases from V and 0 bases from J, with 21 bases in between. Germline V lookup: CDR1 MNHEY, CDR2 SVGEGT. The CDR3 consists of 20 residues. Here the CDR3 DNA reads TGTGCCAGCAGTTACTCCCGGATTGCGGGCCCGGAGGGAGCCAAAAACATTCAGTACTTC. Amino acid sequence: CASSYSRIAGPEGAKNIQYF.

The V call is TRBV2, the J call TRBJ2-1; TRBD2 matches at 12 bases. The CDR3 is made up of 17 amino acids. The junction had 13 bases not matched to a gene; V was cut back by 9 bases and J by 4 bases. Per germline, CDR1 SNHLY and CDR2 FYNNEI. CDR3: CASARLAGAPPYNEQFF. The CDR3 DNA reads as TGTGCCAGTGCAAGACTAGCGGGGGCGCCTCCTTACAATGAGCAGTTCTTC.

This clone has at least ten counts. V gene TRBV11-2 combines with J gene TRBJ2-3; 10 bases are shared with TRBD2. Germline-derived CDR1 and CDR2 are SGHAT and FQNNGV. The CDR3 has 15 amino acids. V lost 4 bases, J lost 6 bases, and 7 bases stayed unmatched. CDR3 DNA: TGTGCCAGCAGCTCCCTAGCGGGAGTCGGGGATACGCAGTATTTT. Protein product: CASSSLAGVGDTQYF. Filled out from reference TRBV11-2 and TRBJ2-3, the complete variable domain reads EAGVAQSPRYKIIEKRQSVAFWCNPISGHATLYWYQQILGQGPKLLIQFQNNGVVDDSQLPKDRFSAERLKGVDSTLKIQPAKLEDSAVYLCASSSLAGVGDTQYFGPGTRLTVL.

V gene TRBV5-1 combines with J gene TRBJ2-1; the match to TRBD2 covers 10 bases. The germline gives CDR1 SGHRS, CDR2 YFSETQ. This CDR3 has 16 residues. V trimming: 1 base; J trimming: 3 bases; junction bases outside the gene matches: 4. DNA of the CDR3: TGCGCCAGCAGCTTGCACGGACTAGCGGACTACAATGAGCAGTTCTTC. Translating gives CASSLHGLADYNEQFF.

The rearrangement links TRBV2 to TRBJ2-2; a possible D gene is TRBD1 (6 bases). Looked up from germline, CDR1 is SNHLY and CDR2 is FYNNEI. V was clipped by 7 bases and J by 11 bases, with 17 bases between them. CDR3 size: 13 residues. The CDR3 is CASNPTGVGELFF. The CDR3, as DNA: TGTGCCAGCAACCCGACAGGAGTGGGCGAGCTGTTTTTT.

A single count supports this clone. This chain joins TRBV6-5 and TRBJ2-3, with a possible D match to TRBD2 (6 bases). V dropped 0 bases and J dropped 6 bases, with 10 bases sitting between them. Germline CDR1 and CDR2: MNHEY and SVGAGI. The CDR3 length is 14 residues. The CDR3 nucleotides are TGTGCCAGCAGTTACTCCGGAGGGAGGGATACGCAGTATTTT. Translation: CASSYSGGRDTQYF.

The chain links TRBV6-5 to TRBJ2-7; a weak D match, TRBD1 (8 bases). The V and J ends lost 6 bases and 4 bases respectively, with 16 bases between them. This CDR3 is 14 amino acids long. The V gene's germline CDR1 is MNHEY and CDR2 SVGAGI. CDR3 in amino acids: CASRPTGEGYEQYF. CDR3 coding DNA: TGTGCCAGCAGGCCGACAGGGGAGGGGTACGAGCAGTACTTC.